The entry below gives a single T cell receptor beta chain sequence along with its context. This sample is drawn from a study of graft-versus-host responses after intestinal transplantation. Study at large: Recipients were all induced with anti-thymocyte globulin, then given tacrolimus and steroids for around three years.

Produced via immunoSEQ multiplex PCR; TCRdb's table is partial and in-frame only. The data show roughly 40,000 clones, about nine tenths seen once. The CDR3 runs to 17 residues. V gave up 2 bases and J gave up 2 bases; unmatched junction bases: 7. The germline V gene encodes CDR1 SGHDN and CDR2 FVKESK. The chain carries TRBV14 and TRBJ2-3, with 10 bases that match TRBD2. The source of this sequence is a human patient who received an intestinal transplant, so some T cells may come from the graft donor. This sample comprised PBMCs, obtained 260 to 280 days after transplant. CDR3 protein: CASSQFGSGGDTDTQYF. CDR3 coding DNA: TGTGCCAGCAGCCAATTCGGAAGCGGGGGGGACACAGATACGCAGTATTTT. The variable domain in full, with the rest retrieved from reference TRBV14 and TRBJ2-3, is EAGVTQFPSHSVIEKGQTVTLRCDPISGHDNLYWYRRVMGKEIKFLLHFVKESKQDESGMPNNRFLAERTGGTYSTLKVQPAELEDSGVYFCASSQFGSGGDTDTQYFGPGTRLTVL.